A selection of T cell receptor beta chains follows, all from one sample in a study of blood T cell repertoires in COVID-19. Only in-frame clones appear in the TCRdb table, and some are missing; sequencing was by immunoSEQ multiplex PCR. The table has about 66,000 clones, approximately 90% seen once. The sequencing input was peripheral blood. Receptors were obtained from a woman in her 70s with acute or convalescent COVID-19. CDR3s include the opening cysteine and the closing phenylalanine or tryptophan. A D gene is named only where the DNA matches it firmly. Where a row states a size, it is once, few, many or the class of an expanded clone; other rows omit it.

j_call d_call v_call clone_size cdr3_aa cdr3_nt
TRBJ1-4 TRBD1 TRBV28 . CASMGTGQGNEKLFF TGTGCCAGCATGGGGACAGGACAGGGTAATGAAAAACTGTTTTTT
TRBJ2-7 TRBD1 TRBV19 . CASSTRQGAREQYF TGTGCCAGTAGTACCCGACAGGGGGCGCGAGAGCAGTACTTC
TRBJ2-3 TRBD1 TRBV27 . CASSLSGQVFRTDTQYF TGTGCCAGCAGTTTATCTGGACAGGTTTTTCGAACAGATACGCAGTATTTT
TRBJ1-1 . TRBV7-6 . CASSRSTGNTEAFF TGTGCCAGCAGCAGATCGACAGGGAACACTGAAGCTTTCTTT
TRBJ1-2 . TRBV7-8 few CASSLAASVGYTF TGTGCCAGCAGCTTAGCGGCATCCGTGGGCTACACCTTC
TRBJ1-5 . TRBV7-2 few CASSFGPYQPQHF TGTGCCAGCAGCTTCGGTCCCTATCAGCCCCAGCATTTT
TRBJ1-1 . TRBV9 . CASSVGQGQSAFF TGTGCCAGCAGCGTAGGTCAGGGGCAGTCAGCTTTCTTT
TRBJ1-1 . TRBV21-1 . CASSTQGLAEAFF TGTGCCAGCAGCACACAGGGTTTAGCTGAAGCTTTCTTT
TRBJ2-3 . TRBV7-2 . CASSATPISTDTQYF TGTGCCAGCAGCGCGACTCCTATTTCCACAGATACGCAGTATTTT
TRBJ2-3 TRBD2 TRBV5-1 . CASSVTSGGTDTQYF TGCGCCAGCAGCGTGACTAGCGGAGGTACAGATACGCAGTATTTT
TRBJ2-2 . TRBV5-1 . CASRLDLTGELFF TGCGCCAGCAGACTGGACTTGACAGGGGAGCTGTTTTTT
TRBJ2-7 . TRBV5-1 . CASSNHRVSYEQYF TGCGCCAGCAGCAACCACAGGGTCTCCTACGAGCAGTACTTC
TRBJ1-1 . TRBV2 . CASGPGAFF TGTGCCAGTGGGCCAGGGGCTTTCTTT
TRBJ2-1 . TRBV3-1/TRBV3-2 . CASSQDWNRNEQFF TGTGCCAGCAGCCAAGATTGGAACAGAAATGAGCAGTTCTTC
TRBJ1-5 TRBD1 TRBV11-2 . CASSQGQGRSQPQHF TGTGCCAGCAGCCAGGGACAGGGGCGAAGTCAGCCCCAGCATTTT
TRBJ1-1 TRBD1 TRBV5-6 . CASSLRRTGQNTEAFF TGTGCCAGCAGCTTACGCCGGACAGGGCAGAACACTGAAGCTTTCTTT
TRBJ2-3 TRBD1 TRBV10-3 . CAIRDREWGDTQYF TGTGCCATCAGGGACAGGGAGTGGGGAGATACGCAGTATTTT
TRBJ1-1 . TRBV28 . CASSYTPRGGTEAFF TGTGCCAGCAGCTATACTCCCAGGGGCGGGACTGAAGCTTTCTTT
TRBJ1-2 . TRBV4-1 few CASSQVGGAALYRYTF TGCGCCAGCAGCCAAGTAGGCGGGGCTGCCCTCTATCGCTACACCTTC
TRBJ2-1 . TRBV9 . CASSVGLAYNEQFF TGTGCCAGCAGCGTAGGACTAGCCTACAATGAGCAGTTCTTC
TRBJ2-7 . TRBV11-3 . CASSLRVEQYF TGTGCCAGCAGCTTACGGGTTGAGCAGTACTTC
TRBJ1-1 . TRBV6-5 . CASSRGGDTEAFF TGTGCCAGCAGTCGGGGCGGGGACACTGAAGCTTTCTTT
TRBJ1-3 . TRBV20-1 . CSASGLRGNTIYF TGCAGTGCTAGTGGCCTCAGGGGAAACACCATATATTTT
TRBJ1-5 TRBD1 TRBV6-5 . CASREGTGGQPQHF TGTGCCAGCAGAGAGGGGACAGGAGGTCAGCCCCAGCATTTT
TRBJ1-2 . TRBV4-2 . CASSQDKAKVYGYTF TGTGCCAGCAGCCAAGACAAAGCCAAAGTCTATGGCTACACCTTC
TRBJ2-3 . TRBV2 . CASSENLGTDTQYF TGTGCCAGCAGTGAAAACTTGGGCACAGATACGCAGTATTTT
TRBJ1-2 TRBD1 TRBV4-3 . CASSQGFDRGGGYTF TGCGCCAGCAGCCAAGGTTTCGACAGGGGGGGAGGCTACACCTTC
TRBJ1-6 TRBD1 TRBV5-6 . CASSHLGQGNSPLHF TGTGCCAGCAGTCATCTCGGACAGGGGAATTCACCCCTCCACTTT
TRBJ1-2 . TRBV6-5 . CASSPGQHNYGYTF TGTGCCAGCAGTCCAGGACAACACAACTATGGCTACACCTTC
TRBJ2-5 . TRBV7-2 . CASSLRRETQYF TGTGCCAGCAGCTTACGTCGGGAGACCCAGTACTTC